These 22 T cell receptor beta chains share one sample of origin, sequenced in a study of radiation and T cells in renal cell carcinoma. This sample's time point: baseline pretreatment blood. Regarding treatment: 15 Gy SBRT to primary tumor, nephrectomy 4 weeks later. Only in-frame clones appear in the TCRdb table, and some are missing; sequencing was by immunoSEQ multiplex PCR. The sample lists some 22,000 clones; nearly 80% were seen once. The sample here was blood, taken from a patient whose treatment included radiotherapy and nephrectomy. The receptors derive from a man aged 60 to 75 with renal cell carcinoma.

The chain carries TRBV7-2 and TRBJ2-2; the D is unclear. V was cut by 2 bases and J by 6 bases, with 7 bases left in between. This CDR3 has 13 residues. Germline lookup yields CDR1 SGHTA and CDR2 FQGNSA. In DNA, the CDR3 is TGTGCCAGCAGCTTATATGGGGCCGGGGAGCTGTTTTTT. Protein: CASSLYGAGELFF.

The CDR3 loop reads CATSRVLAGAHNEQFF. CDR3 coding DNA: TGTGCCACCAGCAGAGTTCTAGCGGGAGCCCACAATGAGCAGTTCTTC. The chain employs TRBV15 and TRBJ2-1; the match to TRBD2 covers 10 bases. V gave up 1 base and J gave up 5 bases; unmatched junction bases: 5. Germline CDR1 reads LNHNV; CDR2 reads YYDKDF (reference sequence). CDR3 length equals 16 residues.

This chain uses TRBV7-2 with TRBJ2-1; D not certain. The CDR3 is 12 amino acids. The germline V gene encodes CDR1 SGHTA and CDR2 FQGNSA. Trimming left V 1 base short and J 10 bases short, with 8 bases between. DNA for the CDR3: TGTGCCAGCAGCTTAGGTTTCGGCGAGCAGTTCTTC. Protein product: CASSLGFGEQFF.

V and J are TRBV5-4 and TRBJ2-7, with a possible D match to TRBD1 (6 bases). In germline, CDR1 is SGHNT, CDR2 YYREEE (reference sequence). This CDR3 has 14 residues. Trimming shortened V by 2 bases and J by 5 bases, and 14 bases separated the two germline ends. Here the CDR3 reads CASSLDQGNHEQYF. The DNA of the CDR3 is TGTGCCAGCAGCTTAGATCAGGGGAACCACGAGCAGTACTTC. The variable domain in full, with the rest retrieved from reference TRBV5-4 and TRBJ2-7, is ETGVTQSPTHLIKTRGQQVTLRCSSQSGHNTVSWYQQALGQGPQFIFQYYREEENGRGNFPPRFSGLQFPNYSSELNVNALELDDSALYLCASSLDQGNHEQYFGPGTRLTVT.

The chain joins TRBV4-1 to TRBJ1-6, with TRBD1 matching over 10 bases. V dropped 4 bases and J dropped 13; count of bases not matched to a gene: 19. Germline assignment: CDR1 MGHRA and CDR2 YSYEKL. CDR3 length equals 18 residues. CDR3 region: CASSRSRDRGAQWRPLHF. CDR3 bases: TGCGCCAGCAGCCGGTCCCGGGACAGGGGCGCCCAGTGGCGGCCCCTCCACTTT.

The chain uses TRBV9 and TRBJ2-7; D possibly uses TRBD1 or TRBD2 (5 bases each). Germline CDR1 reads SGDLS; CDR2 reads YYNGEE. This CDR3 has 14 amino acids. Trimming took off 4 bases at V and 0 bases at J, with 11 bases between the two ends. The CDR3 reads CASSLRDDSYEQYF. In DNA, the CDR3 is TGTGCCAGCAGCCTCCGGGACGACTCCTACGAGCAGTACTTC.

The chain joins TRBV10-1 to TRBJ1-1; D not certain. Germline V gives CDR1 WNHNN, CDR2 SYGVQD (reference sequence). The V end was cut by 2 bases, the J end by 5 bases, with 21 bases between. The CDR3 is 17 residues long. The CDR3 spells CASSEVPRNVQRTEAFF. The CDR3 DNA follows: TGCGCCAGCAGTGAGGTCCCGAGAAATGTCCAGAGAACTGAAGCTTTCTTT.

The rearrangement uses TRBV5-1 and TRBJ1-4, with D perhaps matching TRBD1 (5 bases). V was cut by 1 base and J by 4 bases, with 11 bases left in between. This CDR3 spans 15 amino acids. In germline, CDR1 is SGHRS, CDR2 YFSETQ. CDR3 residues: CASSLSGGSNEKLFF. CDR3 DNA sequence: TGCGCCAGCAGCTTGTCGGGGGGTAGTAATGAAAAACTGTTTTTT.

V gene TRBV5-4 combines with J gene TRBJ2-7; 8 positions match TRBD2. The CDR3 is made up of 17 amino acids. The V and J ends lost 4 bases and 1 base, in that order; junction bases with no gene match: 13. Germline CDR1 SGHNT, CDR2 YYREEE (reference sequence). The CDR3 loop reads CASSSDLAGSVSYEQYF. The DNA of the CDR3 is TGTGCCAGCAGCAGCGACTTAGCGGGGTCAGTTTCCTACGAGCAGTACTTC.

CDR3 nucleotide sequence: TGCGCCAGCAGCTTACAATTGGGCACAGATACGCAGTATTTT. It translates to CASSLQLGTDTQYF. The rearrangement joins TRBV5-1 to TRBJ2-3; D uncertain. V was shortened by 2 bases and J by 1 base, with 8 bases between the two germline ends. The CDR3 runs 14 residues. Germline V gene data show CDR1 as SGHRS and CDR2 as YFSETQ. The full variable domain, with the rest looked up from reference TRBV5-1 and TRBJ2-3, is KAGVTQTPRYLIKTRGQQVTLSCSPISGHRSVSWYQQTPGQGLQFLFEYFSETQRNKGNFPGRFSGRQFSNSRSEMNVSTLELGDSALYLCASSLQLGTDTQYFGPGTRLTVL.

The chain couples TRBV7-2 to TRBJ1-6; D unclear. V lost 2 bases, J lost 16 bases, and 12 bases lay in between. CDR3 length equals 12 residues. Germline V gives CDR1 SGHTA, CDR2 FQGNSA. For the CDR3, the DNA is TGTGCCAGCAGCTTAAATGGGCGGGTGCTCCACTTT. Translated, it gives CASSLNGRVLHF.

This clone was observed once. CDR3 sequence reads: CASSLAGFYYEQYF. In DNA, the CDR3 is TGTGCCAGCAGCTTAGCCGGGTTTTACTACGAGCAGTACTTC. This sequence joins TRBV7-9 and TRBJ2-7, with D unclear. Germline CDR1 and CDR2: SEHNR and FQNEAQ (reference sequence). Deletions cut 0 bases from V and 3 bases from J, with 9 bases between. This CDR3 comprises 14 residues.

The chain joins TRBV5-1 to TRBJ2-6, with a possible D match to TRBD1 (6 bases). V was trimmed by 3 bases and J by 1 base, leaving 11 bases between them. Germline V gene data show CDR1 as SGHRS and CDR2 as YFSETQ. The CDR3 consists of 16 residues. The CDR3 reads CASSSVGTSGANVLTF. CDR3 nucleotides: TGCGCCAGCAGCTCAGTCGGGACATCTGGGGCCAACGTCCTGACTTTC.

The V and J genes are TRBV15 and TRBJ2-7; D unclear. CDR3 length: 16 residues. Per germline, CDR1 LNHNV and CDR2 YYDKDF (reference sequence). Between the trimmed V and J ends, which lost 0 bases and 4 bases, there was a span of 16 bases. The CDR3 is CATSRDVVRAEYEQYF. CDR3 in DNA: TGTGCCACCAGCAGAGATGTGGTTCGGGCAGAATACGAGCAGTACTTC.

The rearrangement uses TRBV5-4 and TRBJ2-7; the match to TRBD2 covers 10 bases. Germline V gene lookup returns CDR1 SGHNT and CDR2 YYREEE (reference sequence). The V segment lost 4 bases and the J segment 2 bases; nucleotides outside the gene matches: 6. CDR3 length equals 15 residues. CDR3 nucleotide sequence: TGTGCCAGCAGCAAAGGACTAGCGGCAACCTACGAGCAGTACTTC. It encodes CASSKGLAATYEQYF.

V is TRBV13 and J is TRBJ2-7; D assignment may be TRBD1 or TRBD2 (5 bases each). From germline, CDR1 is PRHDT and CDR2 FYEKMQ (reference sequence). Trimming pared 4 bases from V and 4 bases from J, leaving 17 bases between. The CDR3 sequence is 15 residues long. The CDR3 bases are TGTGCCAGCAGCTCCACCGGGGCCAAAAAGTACGAGCAGTACTTC. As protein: CASSSTGAKKYEQYF.

As DNA, the CDR3 is TGTGCTATTAGGGCGGGGTCGAACACCGGGGAGCTGTTTTTT. Translation gives CAIRAGSNTGELFF. The chain employs TRBV12-5 and TRBJ2-2, with D possibly being TRBD2 (6 bases). The CDR3 spans 14 residues. Germline CDR1 and CDR2: LGHNT and FRNRAP. V lost 10 bases and J lost 0, with 12 bases in between.

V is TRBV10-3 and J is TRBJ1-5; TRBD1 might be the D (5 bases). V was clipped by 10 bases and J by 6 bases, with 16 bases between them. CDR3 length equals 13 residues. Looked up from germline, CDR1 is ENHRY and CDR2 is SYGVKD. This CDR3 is CATAQGQIQPQHF. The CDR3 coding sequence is TGTGCCACTGCGCAGGGCCAGATTCAGCCCCAGCATTTT.

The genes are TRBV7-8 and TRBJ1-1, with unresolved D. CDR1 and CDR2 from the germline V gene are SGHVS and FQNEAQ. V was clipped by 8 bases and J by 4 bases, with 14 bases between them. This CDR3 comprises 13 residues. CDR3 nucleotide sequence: TGTGCCAGCGGCCAAAGGTGGGGCACTGAAGCTTTCTTT. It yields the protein CASGQRWGTEAFF.

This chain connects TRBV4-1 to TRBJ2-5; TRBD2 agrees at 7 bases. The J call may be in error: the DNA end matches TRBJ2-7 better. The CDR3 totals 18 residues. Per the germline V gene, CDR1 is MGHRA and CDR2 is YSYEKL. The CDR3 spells CASSQPPDTPAGDYEQYF. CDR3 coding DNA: TGCGCCAGCAGCCAACCGCCCGATACCCCGGCGGGGGATTACGAGCAGTACTTC.

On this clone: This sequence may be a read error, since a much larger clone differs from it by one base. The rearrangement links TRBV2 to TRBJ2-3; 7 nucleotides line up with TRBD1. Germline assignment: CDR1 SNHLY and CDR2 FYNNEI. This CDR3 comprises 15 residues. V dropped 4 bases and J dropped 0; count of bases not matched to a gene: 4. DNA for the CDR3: TGTGCCAGCAGTGTAGGGACAGCTAGCACAGATACGCAGTATTTT. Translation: CASSVGTASTDTQYF.

DNA for the CDR3: TGTGCCAGCAGCGTAGAGGGTTCTGCCTACAATGAGCAGTTCTTC. It specifies CASSVEGSAYNEQFF. This chain uses TRBV9 with TRBJ2-1; D is uncertain. This CDR3 region has 15 residues. CDR1 SGDLS and CDR2 YYNGEE come from the germline V gene. Trimming took 0 bases from V and 2 from J, leaving 9 bases between them.